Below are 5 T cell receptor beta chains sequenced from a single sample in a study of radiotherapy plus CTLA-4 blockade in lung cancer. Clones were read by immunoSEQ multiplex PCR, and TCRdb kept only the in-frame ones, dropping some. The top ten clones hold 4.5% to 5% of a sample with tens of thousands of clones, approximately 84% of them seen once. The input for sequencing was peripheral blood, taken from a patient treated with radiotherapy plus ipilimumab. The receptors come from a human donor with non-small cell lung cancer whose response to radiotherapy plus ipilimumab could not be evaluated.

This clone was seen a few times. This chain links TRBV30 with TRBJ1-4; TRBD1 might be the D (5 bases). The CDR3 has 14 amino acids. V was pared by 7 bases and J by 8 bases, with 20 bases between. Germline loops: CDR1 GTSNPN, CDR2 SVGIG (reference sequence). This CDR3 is CAFQPGGLQEKLFF. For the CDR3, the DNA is TGTGCCTTCCAACCGGGGGGACTTCAGGAAAAACTGTTTTTT. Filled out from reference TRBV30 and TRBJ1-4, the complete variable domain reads SQTIHQWPATLVQPVGSPLSLECTVEGTSNPNLYWYRQAAGRGLQLLFYSVGIGQISSEVPQNLSASRPQDRQFILSSKKLLLSDSGFYLCAFQPGGLQEKLFFGSGTQLSVL.

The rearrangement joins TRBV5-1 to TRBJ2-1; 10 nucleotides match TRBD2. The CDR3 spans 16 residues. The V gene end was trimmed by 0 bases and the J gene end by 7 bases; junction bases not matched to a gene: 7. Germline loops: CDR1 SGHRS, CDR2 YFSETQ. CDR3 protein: CASSLVASGSKNEQFF. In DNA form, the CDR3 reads TGCGCCAGCAGCTTGGTGGCTAGCGGGAGCAAGAATGAGCAGTTCTTC. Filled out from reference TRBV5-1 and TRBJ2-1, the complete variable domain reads KAGVTQTPRYLIKTRGQQVTLSCSPISGHRSVSWYQQTPGQGLQFLFEYFSETQRNKGNFPGRFSGRQFSNSRSEMNVSTLELGDSALYLCASSLVASGSKNEQFFGPGTRLTVL.

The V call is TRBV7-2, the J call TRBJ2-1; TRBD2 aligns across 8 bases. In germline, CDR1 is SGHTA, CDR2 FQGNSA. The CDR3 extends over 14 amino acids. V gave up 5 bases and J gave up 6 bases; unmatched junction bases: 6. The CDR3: CASSVGLARNEQFF. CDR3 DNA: TGTGCCAGCAGCGTCGGACTAGCACGCAATGAGCAGTTCTTC.

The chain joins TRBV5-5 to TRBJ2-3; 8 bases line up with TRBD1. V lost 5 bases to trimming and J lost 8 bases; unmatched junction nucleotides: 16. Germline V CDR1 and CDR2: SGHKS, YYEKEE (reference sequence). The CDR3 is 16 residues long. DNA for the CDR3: TGTGCCAGCAGTCTAGGACCAAGGACAGGGATTGGTACGCAGTATTTT. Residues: CASSLGPRTGIGTQYF.

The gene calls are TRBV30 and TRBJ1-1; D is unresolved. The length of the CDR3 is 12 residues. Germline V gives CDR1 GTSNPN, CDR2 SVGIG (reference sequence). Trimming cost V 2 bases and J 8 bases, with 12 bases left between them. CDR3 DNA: TGTGCCTGGAGTAGTCGGACTGCCGAAGCTTTCTTT. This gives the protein CAWSSRTAEAFF.